The 19 T cell receptor beta chains presented below share a single source sample, sequenced in a study of OX40 agonist ivuxolimab in advanced cancers. Repertoires were generated with immunoSEQ multiplex PCR, while TCRdb's copy carries only in-frame clones and drops some. The data contain 70,000 or so clones, over 75% of them singletons. Sequences were derived from CD4+ or CD8+ T cells sorted from blood, sampled in a trial of the OX40 agonist ivuxolimab. The receptors originated from an adult with an advanced solid tumor such as melanoma, head and neck, liver or kidney cancer.

The chain couples TRBV10-3 to TRBJ1-3; possible D gene TRBD1, 5 bases. With 6 bases removed from V and 4 bases from J, the gap between germline ends came to 16 bases. The CDR3 has 15 residues. Germline-derived CDR1 and CDR2 are ENHRY and SYGVKD. The chain's CDR3 is CAIRPPGTYGNTIYF. The CDR3 coding sequence is TGTGCCATCAGACCACCCGGGACTTACGGAAACACCATATATTTT.

The chain carries TRBV18 and TRBJ2-2, with TRBD1 matching 9 bases. Trimming took 2 bases from V and 3 from J; bases not matched to a gene: 1. Per germline, CDR1 KGHSH and CDR2 LQKENI. The CDR3 covers 15 residues. CDR3 DNA sequence: TGTGCCAGCTCACCAGGGACAGGGCACACCGGGGAGCTGTTTTTT. Its protein is CASSPGTGHTGELFF.

The chain employs TRBV11-2 and TRBJ2-1; the match to TRBD2 covers 13 bases. After removal of 5 bases from V and 5 bases from J, the junction contained 6 bases not matched to a gene. The CDR3 loop spans 16 amino acids. Looked up from germline, CDR1 is SGHAT and CDR2 is FQNNGV. CDR3 region: CASSPWGTSGDNEQFF. The CDR3 DNA follows: TGTGCCAGCAGCCCCTGGGGGACTAGCGGGGACAATGAGCAGTTCTTC.

CDR3 sequence (DNA): TGTGCCAGCAGGTGGGCTTTCCAAGCTTTCTTT. Residues: CASRWAFQAFF. The genes are TRBV25-1 and TRBJ1-1; no clear D gene. The CDR3 totals 11 residues. V dropped 6 bases and J dropped 9 bases, with 11 bases sitting between them. Germline assignment: CDR1 MGHDK and CDR2 SYGVNS.

In its sample, this clone was seen once. The CDR3: CASLRGTYEQYF. CDR3 in DNA: TGTGCCAGCTTGAGGGGCACCTACGAGCAGTACTTC. V is TRBV28 and J is TRBJ2-7; tentatively, D is TRBD1 or TRBD2 (5 bases each). The germline V gene encodes CDR1 MDHEN and CDR2 SYDVKM. Trimming pared 8 bases from V and 2 bases from J, leaving 10 bases between. There are 12 residues in the CDR3.

V and J are TRBV9 and TRBJ2-3; 8 nucleotides align to TRBD1. J lost 2 bases, V lost 0 bases, and 2 bases had no gene match. CDR3 length: 15 amino acids. From germline, CDR1 is SGDLS and CDR2 YYNGEE. This CDR3 reads CASSVGTGTTDTQYF. In DNA form, the CDR3 reads TGTGCCAGCAGCGTAGGGACAGGGACCACAGATACGCAGTATTTT.

A single count supports this clone. The chain has TRBV29-1 and TRBJ2-3; the D call may be TRBD1 or TRBD2 (6 bases each). CDR3 length: 14 residues. Deletions cut 2 bases from V and 0 bases from J, with 9 bases between. Germline lookup yields CDR1 SQVTM and CDR2 ANQGSEA. This CDR3 is CSVERGTSTDTQYF. The CDR3 DNA reads as TGCAGCGTTGAAAGGGGGACTAGCACAGATACGCAGTATTTT.

The chain employs TRBV7-3 and TRBJ1-2, with D tentatively TRBD1 (6 bases). Germline CDR1 is SGHTA and CDR2 is FQGTGA. The CDR3 totals 15 residues. Trimming stripped 5 bases from V and 8 bases from J, with 21 bases between. The CDR3 region has the DNA TGTGCCAGCAGCACTCACGGGACATCGTCTATGGGCTACACCTTC. Its protein is CASSTHGTSSMGYTF.

The rearrangement uses TRBV18 and TRBJ1-3; 9 bases align to TRBD1. Germline V gene data show CDR1 as KGHSH and CDR2 as LQKENI. The CDR3 runs 15 residues. The V segment lost 3 bases and the J segment 8 bases; nucleotides outside the gene matches: 8. CDR3 coding DNA: TGTGCCAGCTCACCGGGACAGGGCCGGAAATACACCATATATTTT. The encoded protein is CASSPGQGRKYTIYF.

The V call is TRBV6-6, the J call TRBJ1-3; the match to TRBD1 covers 8 bases. CDR1 is MNHNY, CDR2 SVGAGI, per germline (reference sequence). The CDR3 covers 14 residues. V shed 5 bases and J 6 bases; nucleotides not matched to a gene: 6. This CDR3 is CASSKDRVANTIYF. The DNA of the CDR3 is TGTGCCAGCAGTAAGGACAGGGTTGCAAACACCATATATTTT.

The rearrangement links TRBV10-3 to TRBJ2-7; a weak D match, TRBD2 (5 bases). The CDR3 is 14 amino acids. Germline lookup yields CDR1 ENHRY and CDR2 SYGVKD. Trimming cost V 2 bases and J 3 bases, with 11 bases left between them. Written as DNA, the CDR3 is TGTGCCATCAGTGAGGGAGAGGGTTACTACGAGCAGTACTTC. It translates to CAISEGEGYYEQYF.

V usage is TRBV6-6 and J usage is TRBJ2-5; D is ambiguous. Germline V CDR1 and CDR2: MNHNY, SVGAGI (reference sequence). Trimming took 6 bases from V and 5 from J, leaving 19 bases between them. The CDR3 is made up of 15 amino acids. The CDR3 sequence is CASSATQPGGETQYF. The CDR3 DNA follows: TGTGCCAGCAGCGCGACACAACCAGGTGGGGAGACCCAGTACTTC.

The chain carries TRBV5-1 and TRBJ2-5, with D maybe TRBD1 (7 bases). V was clipped by 4 bases and J by 2 bases, with 12 bases between them. Germline assignment: CDR1 SGHRS and CDR2 YFSETQ. This CDR3 comprises 14 residues. CDR3 in DNA: TGCGCCAGCAGCCAACAGGGGAGGCAAGAGACCCAGTACTTC. Translating it yields CASSQQGRQETQYF.

The rearrangement joins TRBV7-2 to TRBJ2-2, with TRBD1 matching 7 bases. Unmatched junction bases numbered 8, after V lost 2 bases and J lost 5 bases. The CDR3 is made up of 16 amino acids. Germline V lookup: CDR1 SGHTA, CDR2 FQGNSA. The chain's CDR3 is CASSLHEGGLTGELFF. Written as DNA, the CDR3 is TGTGCCAGCAGCTTACATGAAGGGGGCTTAACCGGGGAGCTGTTTTTT.

The rearrangement uses TRBV7-9 and TRBJ1-1; 8 nucleotides line up with TRBD1. The CDR3 is 14 residues long. Germline V lookup: CDR1 SEHNR, CDR2 FQNEAQ (reference sequence). Unmatched junction bases numbered 3, after V lost 3 bases and J lost 3 bases. In DNA, the CDR3 is TGTGCCAGCAGCTTTGGGACAGGCTACACTGAAGCTTTCTTT. Translation gives CASSFGTGYTEAFF.

This clone was picked up one time. The junction departs from the called germline gene at one end, perhaps through a read error. The CDR3 DNA follows: TGTGCCGGGTCGCACAACAGCGGGGAGCTGTTTTTT. Its translation is CAGSHNSGELFF. The chain carries TRBV2 and TRBJ2-2, with D unclear. Per the germline V gene, CDR1 is SNHLY and CDR2 is FYNNEI. CDR3 size: 12 residues.

The J gene is TRBJ1-2, the V gene TRBV7-9, with TRBD1 identical over 7 bases. The CDR3 extends over 14 amino acids. J lost 4 bases, V lost 2 bases, and 4 bases had no gene match. CDR1 is SEHNR, CDR2 FQNEAQ, per germline (reference sequence). In DNA form, the CDR3 reads TGTGCCAGCAGCTTACAGAACAGGGGCTATGGCTACACCTTC. Protein sequence: CASSLQNRGYGYTF.

The rearrangement joins TRBV19 to TRBJ2-3; D is perhaps TRBD1 or TRBD2 (5 bases each). This CDR3 spans 13 amino acids. Germline assignment: CDR1 LNHDA and CDR2 SQIVND (reference sequence). Trimming pared 8 bases from V and 0 bases from J, leaving 9 bases between. The CDR3 region is CASGTVSTDTQYF. The CDR3 region has the DNA TGTGCCAGTGGGACGGTCAGCACAGATACGCAGTATTTT.

J is TRBJ1-1 and V is TRBV5-6; possible D gene TRBD1, 5 bases. Germline loops: CDR1 SGHDT, CDR2 YYEEEE. The germline V and J ends were trimmed by 4 bases and 1 base, with 17 bases remaining between them. The CDR3 is 16 residues long. The CDR3: CASSRTDNLKNTEAFF. CDR3 DNA sequence: TGTGCCAGCAGCCGCACGGACAATCTGAAGAACACTGAAGCTTTCTTT.